The next 28 T cell receptor beta chains were all read from a single sample in a study of blood T cell repertoires in COVID-19 (dated by TCRdb to the early 2020s). Library creation used the immunoSEQ multiplex PCR assay. The table was pulled from immuneACCESS by TCRdb, which kept in-frame rearrangements only. Such tables lose some clones; where checked, under half of the loss comes from unresolved V genes, and the rest has no known cause. This sample holds roughly 400,000 clones; around 89% were observed only once. 1% to 1.3% of the sample is held by the ten biggest clonotypes. Input material: PBMCs or T cells enriched from blood (not recorded which). The receptors here all came from a man aged 30 to 45 who had recovered from COVID-19.

The chain couples TRBV5-1 to TRBJ2-1; D unclear. Germline V gene data show CDR1 as SGHRS and CDR2 as YFSETQ. V was pared by 0 bases and J by 3 bases, with 10 bases between. The CDR3 runs to 15 residues. The CDR3 nucleotides are TGCGCCAGCAGCTTGGCCACGCAGTTCTACAATGAGCAGTTCTTC. Translated: CASSLATQFYNEQFF.

In this sample, this clone turned up a few times. This rearrangement joins TRBV15 to TRBJ1-1; no definite D call. The V gene lost 0 bases and the J gene lost 7 bases, with 12 bases spanning the gap. The CDR3 consists of 14 residues. The V gene's germline CDR1 is LNHNV and CDR2 YYDKDF (reference sequence). CDR3 sequence (DNA): TGTGCCACCAGCAGAGAGCTAACTTCCCTTGAAGCTTTCTTT. Its translation: CATSRELTSLEAFF.

The J gene is TRBJ1-5, the V gene TRBV28; D remains ambiguous. The germline V gene has CDR1 MDHEN and CDR2 SYDVKM. CDR3 length: 13 amino acids. Trimming removed 2 bases at V and 7 bases at J, with 9 bases between. CDR3 bases: TGTGCCAGCAGTTTAGGGCTCGCCCAGCCCCAGCATTTT. This sequence encodes CASSLGLAQPQHF. The variable domain in full, completed from reference TRBV28 and TRBJ1-5, reads DVKVTQSSRYLVKRTGEKVFLECVQDMDHENMFWYRQDPGLGLRLIYFSYDVKMKEKGDIPEGYSVSREKKERFSLILESASTNQTSMYLCASSLGLAQPQHFGDGTRLSIL.

This chain links TRBV6-4 with TRBJ2-1, with TRBD2 identical over 8 bases. V lost 5 bases to trimming and J lost 5 bases; unmatched junction nucleotides: 2. The CDR3 consists of 13 residues. Per the germline V gene, CDR1 is MRHNA and CDR2 is SNTAGT. The CDR3 reads CASSTGGDNEQFF. In nucleotides, the CDR3 is TGTGCCAGCAGTACGGGAGGGGACAATGAGCAGTTCTTC.

The chain couples TRBV28 to TRBJ2-7, with 13 bases lining up with TRBD2. The junction had 4 bases not matched to a gene; V was cut back by 5 bases and J by 3 bases. CDR3 length equals 15 residues. CDR1 and CDR2 (germline): MDHEN, SYDVKM. As DNA, the CDR3 is TGTGCCAGCAGTGGACTAGCGGGAGTTATCTACGAGCAGTACTTC. Amino acid sequence: CASSGLAGVIYEQYF. Full variable domain (rest looked up from reference TRBV28 and TRBJ2-7): DVKVTQSSRYLVKRTGEKVFLECVQDMDHENMFWYRQDPGLGLRLIYFSYDVKMKEKGDIPEGYSVSREKKERFSLILESASTNQTSMYLCASSGLAGVIYEQYFGPGTRLTVT.

The chain combines TRBV10-2 with TRBJ1-1; TRBD1 matches 7 bases. CDR1 is WSHSY and CDR2 is SAAADI in the germline V gene. The CDR3 is 13 residues long. The ends lost 8 bases at V and 1 base at J; junction bases unmatched: 4. CDR3 amino acids: CASEGQPNTEAFF. In nucleotides, the CDR3 is TGCGCCAGCGAGGGACAGCCGAACACTGAAGCTTTCTTT.

This chain connects TRBV30 to TRBJ1-2; D unresolved. This CDR3 is built from 13 residues. Trimming took 2 bases from V and 6 from J, leaving 13 bases between them. Germline V gives CDR1 GTSNPN, CDR2 SVGIG (reference sequence). CDR3 nucleotide sequence: TGTGCCTGGAGTAAACCGGGTAAGGATGGCTACACCTTC. Amino acid sequence: CAWSKPGKDGYTF.

The J gene is TRBJ2-3, the V gene TRBV19; the D gene is possibly TRBD2 (5 bases). V shed 5 bases and J shed 5 bases, with 11 bases lying between them. CDR1 and CDR2 from the germline V gene are LNHDA and SQIVND (reference sequence). CDR3 length: 13 amino acids. The CDR3 region is CASSPRSGDTQYF. CDR3 nucleotide sequence: TGTGCCAGTAGTCCCCGAAGCGGAGATACGCAGTATTTT. The full variable domain, completed using reference TRBV19 and TRBJ2-3, is DGGITQSPKYLFRKEGQNVTLSCEQNLNHDAMYWYRQDPGQGLRLIYYSQIVNDFQKGDIAEGYSVSREKKESFPLTVTSAQKNPTAFYLCASSPRSGDTQYFGPGTRLTVL.

V usage is TRBV27 and J usage is TRBJ2-3; TRBD2 aligns across 7 bases. CDR3 size: 15 residues. V gave up 4 bases and J gave up 2 bases; unmatched junction bases: 6. Per the germline V gene, CDR1 is MNHEY and CDR2 is SMNVEV (reference sequence). CDR3 residues: CASSYQRGTTDTQYF. In DNA, the CDR3 is TGTGCCAGCAGTTACCAGCGGGGCACCACAGATACGCAGTATTTT.

The chain uses TRBV5-4 and TRBJ1-5; 7 nucleotides match TRBD1. The CDR3 covers 17 residues. Germline V CDR1 and CDR2: SGHNT, YYREEE (reference sequence). The V gene end was trimmed by 3 bases and the J gene end by 3 bases; junction bases not matched to a gene: 12. The CDR3 sequence is CASSSPRRDRNNQPQHF. The CDR3 DNA sequence: TGTGCCAGCAGCTCGCCACGAAGGGACAGAAACAATCAGCCCCAGCATTTT.

The gene calls are TRBV5-1 and TRBJ1-1; possibly TRBD1 for D (5 bases). The CDR3 runs 13 residues. The V and J ends lost 0 bases and 10 bases respectively, with 13 bases between them. Germline lookup yields CDR1 SGHRS and CDR2 YFSETQ. The CDR3 spells CASSLGQLSGAFF. The CDR3 nucleotides read TGCGCCAGCAGCTTGGGACAGCTTTCGGGAGCTTTCTTT.

The chain is built from TRBV6-5 and TRBJ1-5, with a tentative D call TRBD1 (6 bases). This CDR3 comprises 13 residues. Germline CDR1 reads MNHEY; CDR2 reads SVGAGI. The CDR3 is CGYSTGLDQPQHF. The CDR3 bases are TGTGGATATTCAACAGGGTTGGATCAGCCCCAGCATTTT.

The chain links TRBV11-2 to TRBJ2-1; TRBD2 matches 9 bases. In germline, CDR1 is SGHAT, CDR2 FQNNGV. J was trimmed by 2 bases and V by 4 bases; bases with no gene match: 12. CDR3 length equals 18 residues. CDR3 DNA sequence: TGTGCCAGCAGCTCGACCCCCATCCTAGCGGGAACCTACAATGAGCAGTTCTTC. This encodes CASSSTPILAGTYNEQFF.

This chain links TRBV9 with TRBJ1-5; 9 bases are a match to TRBD1. After removal of 4 bases from V and 4 bases from J, the junction contained 3 bases not matched to a gene. CDR3 size: 14 residues. CDR1 is SGDLS and CDR2 is YYNGEE in the germline V gene. CDR3 sequence (DNA): TGTGCCAGCAGCTCCGGACAGGGGAATCAGCCCCAGCATTTT. Protein product: CASSSGQGNQPQHF.

V gene TRBV28 combines with J gene TRBJ1-1, with a possible D match to TRBD1 (5 bases). Germline CDR1 MDHEN, CDR2 SYDVKM. The CDR3 contains 13 residues. Trimming left V 3 bases short and J 8 bases short, with 13 bases between. The CDR3 nucleotides read TGTGCCAGCAGTTTTCGTGGGGCGGGAGAAGCTTTCTTT. Translation: CASSFRGAGEAFF.

The DNA for the CDR3 is TGTGCCAGTAGTCCCCAGGGCCCCTACGAGCAGTACTTC. Translated, it gives CASSPQGPYEQYF. The V gene is TRBV19, the J gene TRBJ2-7; possibly TRBD1 for D (5 bases). This CDR3 is 13 amino acids long. The V gene's germline CDR1 is LNHDA and CDR2 SQIVND (reference sequence). Deletions cut 5 bases from V and 2 bases from J, with 10 bases between.

The genes are TRBV7-6 and TRBJ2-7; TRBD1 might be the D (6 bases). With 4 bases removed from V and 1 base from J, the gap between germline ends came to 11 bases. CDR1 and CDR2 from the germline V gene are SGHVS and FNYEAQ. The CDR3 runs to 14 residues. The chain's CDR3 is CASSSLGQSYEQYF. The DNA of the CDR3 is TGTGCCAGCAGCTCCCTTGGACAGTCCTACGAGCAGTACTTC.

The V and J genes are TRBV5-1 and TRBJ1-2; possible D gene TRBD1, 5 bases. V was clipped by 4 bases and J by 4 bases, with 8 bases between them. The V gene's germline CDR1 is SGHRS and CDR2 YFSETQ. The CDR3 length is 12 residues. This chain's CDR3 is CASSTGLYGYTF. Here the CDR3 DNA reads TGCGCCAGCAGCACAGGTCTCTATGGCTACACCTTC. Complete variable domain (other parts from reference TRBV5-1 and TRBJ1-2): KAGVTQTPRYLIKTRGQQVTLSCSPISGHRSVSWYQQTPGQGLQFLFEYFSETQRNKGNFPGRFSGRQFSNSRSEMNVSTLELGDSALYLCASSTGLYGYTFGSGTRLTVV.

This sequence joins TRBV18 and TRBJ2-1; maybe TRBD2 (5 bases). Per the germline V gene, CDR1 is KGHSH and CDR2 is LQKENI. The V and J ends lost 5 bases and 9 bases respectively, with 14 bases between them. The CDR3 has 13 amino acids. The CDR3 sequence is CASSTLSVPEQFF. CDR3 in DNA: TGTGCCAGCTCAACCCTTAGCGTTCCTGAGCAGTTCTTC.

The gene calls are TRBV28 and TRBJ1-1; no firm D call. The CDR3 consists of 12 residues. Looked up from germline, CDR1 is MDHEN and CDR2 is SYDVKM. V lost 6 bases, J lost 5 bases, and 10 bases lay in between. CDR3 protein: CASRAQRTEAFF. The CDR3 DNA reads TGTGCCAGCAGAGCCCAGCGGACTGAAGCTTTCTTT.

This chain connects TRBV4-1 to TRBJ2-3; the D gene is possibly TRBD2 (5 bases). V gave up 1 base and J gave up 2 bases, with 10 bases separating them. This CDR3 has 15 residues. Germline-derived CDR1 and CDR2 are MGHRA and YSYEKL. CDR3 protein: CASSQGAGYTDTQYF. CDR3 nucleotide sequence: TGCGCCAGCAGCCAAGGGGCGGGTTACACAGATACGCAGTATTTT.

This sequence joins TRBV7-9 and TRBJ2-1; 7 nucleotides align to TRBD2. This CDR3 has 17 residues. Unmatched junction bases numbered 10, after V lost 5 bases and J lost 0 bases. CDR1 and CDR2 (germline): SEHNR, FQNEAQ (reference sequence). The CDR3 DNA reads as TGTGCCAGCAGCCCACGCCGGGACTATAGCTCCTACAATGAGCAGTTCTTC. Translated, it gives CASSPRRDYSSYNEQFF.

Details on this clone: In the same sample, other DNA sequences code for this CDR3. The chain is built from TRBV5-1 and TRBJ1-4; D possibly corresponds to TRBD1 (5 bases). This CDR3 has 14 amino acids. In germline, CDR1 is SGHRS, CDR2 YFSETQ. V was trimmed by 4 bases and J by 5 bases, leaving 12 bases between them. For the CDR3, the DNA is TGCGCCAGCAGCCCCGGACAAGGGAATGAAAAACTGTTTTTT. Residues: CASSPGQGNEKLFF.

The chain joins TRBV5-4 to TRBJ1-1, with D perhaps TRBD1 (5 bases). Germline V gives CDR1 SGHNT, CDR2 YYREEE (reference sequence). V was pared by 4 bases and J by 5 bases, with 21 bases between. CDR3 length: 16 amino acids. In DNA, the CDR3 is TGTGCCAGCAGCCTGCCCGTTGTAGGGCCAGGGACTGAAGCTTTCTTT. Amino acid sequence: CASSLPVVGPGTEAFF.

The genes are TRBV9 and TRBJ1-2, with D unclear. CDR1 and CDR2 from the germline V gene are SGDLS and YYNGEE. The CDR3 totals 14 residues. Trimming pared 4 bases from V and 6 bases from J, leaving 16 bases between. The CDR3 bases are TGTGCCAGCAGCCCTAGCCGAGGGTCGGATGGCTACACCTTC. Residues: CASSPSRGSDGYTF.

This chain uses TRBV7-6 with TRBJ1-6; the D is unclear. V shed 5 bases and J shed 7 bases, with 18 bases lying between them. The CDR3 is 16 residues long. The germline CDR1 and CDR2 sequences are SGHVS and FNYEAQ. The CDR3 loop reads CASSPLHRSGNSPLHF. CDR3 in DNA: TGTGCCAGCAGCCCGCTGCACAGAAGTGGGAATTCACCCCTCCACTTT.

Here the CDR3 reads CASSFSGVLYEQYF. CDR3 coding DNA: TGCGCCAGCAGCTTTAGCGGAGTTCTCTACGAGCAGTACTTC. The chain combines TRBV5-1 with TRBJ2-7, with D possibly TRBD2 on 6 matching bases. This CDR3 spans 14 amino acids. CDR1 is SGHRS and CDR2 is YFSETQ in the germline V gene. V was shortened by 2 bases and J by 3 bases, with 12 bases between the two germline ends.

The CDR3 DNA sequence: TGTGCCAGCAGTCATTCACAGGGGGCCGGAGCCAAAAACATTCAGTACTTC. Protein product: CASSHSQGAGAKNIQYF. The chain links TRBV7-9 to TRBJ2-4, with 9 bases aligning to TRBD1. The CDR3 has 17 residues. Germline loops: CDR1 SEHNR, CDR2 FQNEAQ (reference sequence). V trimming: 6 bases; J trimming: 0 bases; junction bases outside the gene matches: 9.